The 9 T cell receptor beta chains given below trace back to one sample, sequenced in a study of blood T cell repertoires in COVID-19. Method: immunoSEQ multiplex PCR; TCRdb's copy keeps in-frame clones and lacks some. Of under 150,000 clones in the sample, about nine tenths were seen once. Material for sequencing was peripheral blood. Every receptor here comes from a woman aged 50 to 60 with acute or convalescent COVID-19.

The CDR3 DNA sequence: TGTGCCAGCAGTTACTCTCCGGACAGGGGGAAGGAAAAACTGTTTTTT. This gives the protein CASSYSPDRGKEKLFF. The chain uses TRBV6-5 and TRBJ1-4, with 10 bases lining up with TRBD1. J lost 8 bases, V lost 0 bases, and 6 bases had no gene match. This CDR3 has 16 residues. Germline CDR1 and CDR2: MNHEY and SVGAGI.

The V and J genes are TRBV9 and TRBJ2-5; the match to TRBD1 covers 7 bases. CDR3 size: 15 residues. J was trimmed by 2 bases and V by 5 bases; bases with no gene match: 9. Germline CDR1 reads SGDLS; CDR2 reads YYNGEE. The CDR3 protein is CASRRTGVGQETQYF. The CDR3 DNA is TGTGCCAGCAGACGAACAGGGGTGGGGCAAGAGACCCAGTACTTC.

The J gene is TRBJ2-1, the V gene TRBV19, with a weak D call TRBD2 (5 bases). CDR3 length: 15 residues. V lost 5 bases and J 7 bases, leaving 18 bases between the germline ends. Germline loops: CDR1 LNHDA, CDR2 SQIVND (reference sequence). CDR3 in amino acids: CASSFFTGSANEQFF. Here the CDR3 DNA reads TGTGCCAGTAGTTTCTTTACGGGAAGTGCTAATGAGCAGTTCTTC.

The V and J genes are TRBV6-1 and TRBJ1-2; TRBD1 might be the D (6 bases). The CDR3 is made up of 17 amino acids. CDR1 MNHNS and CDR2 SASEGT come from the germline V gene. Deletions cut 4 bases from V and 3 bases from J, with 21 bases between. This CDR3 is CASSVAKEAGADYGYTF. In DNA form, the CDR3 reads TGTGCCAGCAGTGTCGCAAAAGAAGCGGGGGCGGACTATGGCTACACCTTC.

The V gene is TRBV5-4, the J gene TRBJ2-7; tentatively, D is TRBD2 (6 bases). The length of the CDR3 is 15 residues. The V gene lost 6 bases and the J gene lost 3 bases, with 19 bases spanning the gap. The germline V gene encodes CDR1 SGHNT and CDR2 YYREEE (reference sequence). CDR3 in amino acids: CASTRAGSGFYEQYF. The CDR3 nucleotides are TGTGCCAGCACCCGCGCGGGGAGTGGGTTCTACGAGCAGTACTTC.

The chain combines TRBV30 with TRBJ2-7, with 12 positions matching TRBD1. This CDR3 is 16 amino acids long. V lost 2 bases, J lost 9 bases, and 14 bases stayed unmatched. The germline gives CDR1 GTSNPN, CDR2 SVGIG (reference sequence). This CDR3 is CAWSFRTGTGGKGQYF. DNA for the CDR3: TGTGCCTGGAGTTTCCGAACCGGGACAGGGGGCAAGGGGCAGTACTTC.

J is TRBJ1-3 and V is TRBV10-3; weak D call: TRBD1 (5 bases). The CDR3 extends over 16 amino acids. The germline V gene encodes CDR1 ENHRY and CDR2 SYGVKD. The V gene lost 0 bases and the J gene lost 0 bases, with 9 bases spanning the gap. CDR3: CAISESRQFSGNTIYF. CDR3 sequence (DNA): TGTGCCATCAGTGAGTCGAGACAGTTCTCTGGAAACACCATATATTTT.

This rearrangement joins TRBV7-6 to TRBJ2-2; D may be TRBD1 (5 bases). The CDR3 has 17 residues. The V end lost 1 base, the J end lost 5 bases, and 17 bases lay between the germline ends. The germline gives CDR1 SGHVS, CDR2 FNYEAQ. The CDR3 region is CASSLDLLGRQTGELFF. The CDR3 nucleotides read TGTGCCAGCAGCTTAGATCTTCTGGGGCGACAAACCGGGGAGCTGTTTTTT.

This clone came up a few times. The chain uses TRBV4-1 and TRBJ1-2; D is unresolved. Germline CDR1 is MGHRA and CDR2 is YSYEKL. The CDR3 is 16 amino acids. V lost 0 bases and J 4 bases, leaving 15 bases between the germline ends. CDR3 coding DNA: TGCGCCAGCAGCCAAGAGTCCCTCCCGTTGGCCTATGGCTACACCTTC. This gives the protein CASSQESLPLAYGYTF.